The present TCR beta chain was sequenced within a study of blood T cell repertoires in COVID-19. Whole-study context: Donors in the United States, Italy and Spain gave samples during acute or convalescent COVID-19. PBMCs, B-cell-depleted T cells, or T cells were the source of the cDNA or gDNA that made up the material.

The authors' processing: Researchers report that nucleated cell counts were estimated from reference gene primer amplification. Measured with immunoSEQ multiplex PCR; TCRdb has only the in-frame clones, and not every one. The DNA gave D and trimming, while V, J and clone size come from that table. Of approximately 140,000 clones listed, roughly 76% were seen once; the top ten hold around 13%. Looked up from germline, CDR1 is GTSNPN and CDR2 is SVGIG (reference sequence). V dropped 5 bases and J dropped 4 bases, with 18 bases sitting between them. The CDR3 sequence is 14 residues long. Material: peripheral blood. The gene calls are TRBV30 and TRBJ2-7, with a possible D match to TRBD2 (5 bases). The TCR was taken from a man older than 75 with acute or convalescent COVID-19. CDR3 coding DNA: TGTGCCTGGGCCCAGCGAGACTACCTTTACGAGCAGTACTTC. Its translation: CAWAQRDYLYEQYF.